What follows are 23 T cell receptor beta chains derived from one specimen sequenced in a study of beta chain features in type 1 diabetes. The whole isolated RNA underwent reverse transcription, so sequencing captured expressed TCRB transcripts. Only in-frame clones appear in the TCRdb table, and some are missing; sequencing was by immunoSEQ multiplex PCR. Seen here are about 330,000 clones, approximately 10% observed once, and the top ten hold 0.015% to 0.02%. Sequencing was carried out using naive CD4+ T cells from blood. These receptor sequences come from a woman in her 30s in good health.

The chain employs TRBV4-2 and TRBJ2-3; 7 bases fit TRBD2. V shed 0 bases, J shed 5 bases, and the junction held 2 bases outside the gene matches. The germline V gene has CDR1 LGHNA and CDR2 YNFKEQ. This CDR3 comprises 14 residues. The CDR3 loop is CASSQELAGDTQYF. In DNA form, the CDR3 reads TGTGCCAGCAGCCAAGAGTTAGCGGGAGATACGCAGTATTTT.

The rearrangement joins TRBV7-8 to TRBJ2-5, with 8 bases lining up with TRBD1. The CDR3 consists of 15 residues. Germline trimming cut 6 bases from V and 2 bases from J; bases unmatched to any gene: 8. Germline CDR1 SGHVS, CDR2 FQNEAQ. CDR3 loop: CASRRGRQGQETQYF. CDR3 DNA sequence: TGTGCCAGCAGGCGCGGACGACAGGGGCAAGAGACCCAGTACTTC.

The chain recombines TRBV18 with TRBJ2-7; the match to TRBD2 covers 8 bases. V shed 6 bases, J shed 2 bases, and the junction held 9 bases outside the gene matches. Per the germline V gene, CDR1 is KGHSH and CDR2 is LQKENI. CDR3 size: 15 residues. Written as DNA, the CDR3 is TGTGCCAGCTCTGTCAGGACTAGCTTTCCCTACGAGCAGTACTTC. It codes for CASSVRTSFPYEQYF.

The DNA for the CDR3 is TGTGCCAGCAGCTTACTAGCGGGAGGGCCCCAAGAGACCCAGTACTTC. Residues: CASSLLAGGPQETQYF. The V gene is TRBV7-9, the J gene TRBJ2-5; 12 bases match TRBD2. This CDR3 has 16 residues. CDR1 and CDR2 (germline): SEHNR, FQNEAQ (reference sequence). Germline trimming cut 2 bases from V and 1 base from J; bases unmatched to any gene: 2.

The gene calls are TRBV2 and TRBJ2-1, with 7 bases matching TRBD2. The germline CDR1 and CDR2 sequences are SNHLY and FYNNEI. Trimming took 5 bases from V and 3 from J; bases not matched to a gene: 4. CDR3 length equals 14 residues. CDR3 sequence (DNA): TGTGCCAGCAGTACGCGGGGGAGCTACAATGAGCAGTTCTTC. Translated, it gives CASSTRGSYNEQFF.

This clone was observed a few times. The genes are TRBV7-9 and TRBJ2-3; D gene uncertain. Per germline, CDR1 SEHNR and CDR2 FQNEAQ (reference sequence). V lost 4 bases and J lost 5, with 7 bases in between. This CDR3 has 12 residues. The CDR3 DNA reads as TGTGCCAGCAGCTCCGTTCGAGATACGCAGTATTTT. As protein: CASSSVRDTQYF.

The V gene is TRBV7-9, the J gene TRBJ1-5; D gene unclear. The CDR3 extends over 15 amino acids. Trimming pared 5 bases from V and 0 bases from J, leaving 11 bases between. The germline V gene has CDR1 SEHNR and CDR2 FQNEAQ (reference sequence). In nucleotides, the CDR3 is TGTGCCAGCAGCCTCGGGTCCGATAGCAATCAGCCCCAGCATTTT. This gives the protein CASSLGSDSNQPQHF.

This clone was observed a few times. This CDR3 reads CAWGRTEDTQYF. The DNA for the CDR3 is TGTGCCTGGGGAAGGACAGAAGATACGCAGTATTTT. The rearrangement uses TRBV30 and TRBJ2-3; perhaps TRBD1 as D (6 bases). Germline loops: CDR1 GTSNPN, CDR2 SVGIG (reference sequence). Trimming shortened V by 5 bases and J by 5 bases, and 11 bases separated the two germline ends. This CDR3 has 12 residues.

The chain links TRBV14 to TRBJ2-7; TRBD1 agrees at 7 bases. Germline V gene sequence: CDR1 SGHDN, CDR2 FVKESK. The CDR3 length is 15 residues. Trimming removed 1 base from V and 2 bases from J; junction bases left unmatched: 5. CDR3 loop: CASSQGGTGAYEQYF. Written as DNA, the CDR3 is TGTGCCAGCAGCCAAGGGGGCACAGGGGCCTACGAGCAGTACTTC.

The genes are TRBV9 and TRBJ2-1, with 9 bases matching TRBD2. The CDR3 length is 18 residues. Germline-derived CDR1 and CDR2 are SGDLS and YYNGEE. The J segment lost 9 bases and the V segment lost 0 bases, leaving 16 bases of the junction unmatched. The CDR3 DNA reads TGTGCCAGCAGCGTAGTCCCCAACTACGCGGGAGGGCCTGCTGAGCAGTTCTTC. Protein product: CASSVVPNYAGGPAEQFF.

This clone was seen a handful of times. The rearrangement joins TRBV5-1 to TRBJ2-2, with 12 bases fitting TRBD2. In germline, CDR1 is SGHRS, CDR2 YFSETQ. The trim removed 4 bases at V and 4 bases at J, leaving 8 bases unmatched. This CDR3 is 17 amino acids long. As DNA, the CDR3 is TGCGCCAGCAGCGACCGGACTAGCGGGAAGGTCACCGGGGAGCTGTTTTTT. Encoded protein: CASSDRTSGKVTGELFF.

V gene TRBV5-4 combines with J gene TRBJ2-2, with 10 bases that match TRBD1. Germline CDR1 and CDR2: SGHNT and YYREEE (reference sequence). Trimming took 4 bases from V and 4 from J; bases not matched to a gene: 4. The CDR3 is 15 amino acids. The CDR3 loop reads CASSPTGGPTGELFF. The CDR3 DNA reads TGTGCCAGCAGCCCGACAGGGGGCCCCACCGGGGAGCTGTTTTTT.

This clone was recorded a few times. The chain recombines TRBV9 with TRBJ2-7; 9 bases fit TRBD2. After removal of 0 bases from V and 6 bases from J, the junction contained 10 bases not matched to a gene. The germline V gene has CDR1 SGDLS and CDR2 YYNGEE. The CDR3 has 16 residues. The CDR3 is CASSVGIAGGPIEQYF. As DNA, the CDR3 is TGTGCCAGCAGCGTAGGAATCGCGGGAGGGCCCATCGAGCAGTACTTC.

V gene TRBV6-5 combines with J gene TRBJ2-5; TRBD1 matches 7 bases. This CDR3 comprises 15 residues. Germline V gene sequence: CDR1 MNHEY, CDR2 SVGAGI. V shed 6 bases, J shed 5 bases, and the junction held 12 bases outside the gene matches. Written as DNA, the CDR3 is TGTGCCAGCAGCGGACCAACCGGGACAGTGGAGACCCAGTACTTC. This translates into CASSGPTGTVETQYF.

This clone turned up a few times. V gene TRBV29-1 combines with J gene TRBJ2-5, with 11 bases matching TRBD1. CDR1 and CDR2 (germline): SQVTM, ANQGSEA. The CDR3 contains 15 residues. Losses at the gene ends were 4 bases for V and 1 base for J; bases not matched to a gene: 5. The CDR3 DNA reads as TGCAGCGTTGCTCGGGGACAGGGGGGCCAAGAGACCCAGTACTTC. Its translation: CSVARGQGGQETQYF. Looking up the rest from reference TRBV29-1 and TRBJ2-5 gives the full variable domain: SAVISQKPSRDICQRGTSLTIQCQVDSQVTMMFWYRQQPGQSLTLIATANQGSEATYESGFVIDKFPISRPNLTFSTLTVSNMSPEDSSIYLCSVARGQGGQETQYFGPGTRLLVL.

There are a few counts of this clone. V and J are TRBV7-9 and TRBJ2-7, with a weak D call TRBD2 (8 bases). The CDR3 is 14 amino acids. Germline CDR1 and CDR2: SEHNR and FQNEAQ (reference sequence). Trimming pared 5 bases from V and 2 bases from J, leaving 13 bases between. CDR3 amino acids: CASSPGRGPYEQYF. DNA for the CDR3: TGTGCCAGCAGCCCCGGGAGGGGGCCCTACGAGCAGTACTTC.

The V call is TRBV7-9, the J call TRBJ1-1; D unresolved. The V gene lost 5 bases and the J gene lost 2 bases, with 6 bases spanning the gap. Germline V gene lookup returns CDR1 SEHNR and CDR2 FQNEAQ (reference sequence). This CDR3 spans 12 amino acids. The CDR3 nucleotides read TGTGCCAGCAGCACTCTAAACACTGAAGCTTTCTTT. It encodes CASSTLNTEAFF.

The chain recombines TRBV9 with TRBJ1-4; 10 bases map to TRBD1. V trimming: 3 bases; J trimming: 8 bases; junction bases outside the gene matches: 7. The CDR3 loop spans 15 amino acids. Germline V gives CDR1 SGDLS, CDR2 YYNGEE. The CDR3 DNA reads as TGTGCCAGCAGCGGATCCGGGACAGGGGTGGAAAAACTGTTTTTT. It specifies CASSGSGTGVEKLFF.

The chain employs TRBV5-1 and TRBJ2-5, with unresolved D. The CDR3 sequence is 14 residues long. V was clipped by 0 bases and J by 1 base, with 7 bases between them. Germline assignment: CDR1 SGHRS and CDR2 YFSETQ. The CDR3 loop is CASSLVLIQETQYF. The CDR3 bases are TGCGCCAGCAGCTTGGTTCTAATCCAAGAGACCCAGTACTTC.

This clone has just a few counts. The genes are TRBV30 and TRBJ2-5; D gene unclear. Germline CDR1 reads GTSNPN; CDR2 reads SVGIG (reference sequence). The CDR3 totals 12 residues. Trimming took off 8 bases at V and 3 bases at J, with 13 bases between the two ends. This chain's CDR3 is CAGSTRKETQYF. The CDR3 nucleotides read TGTGCCGGCTCGACAAGGAAAGAGACCCAGTACTTC.

This clone has just a few counts. The sample carries other DNA sequences with the same CDR3. The chain uses TRBV7-2 and TRBJ1-5; D perhaps matches TRBD1 (5 bases). The CDR3 is made up of 15 amino acids. With 0 bases removed from V and 0 bases from J, the gap between germline ends came to 6 bases. In germline, CDR1 is SGHTA, CDR2 FQGNSA. The CDR3 spells CASSLATGSNQPQHF. CDR3 coding DNA: TGTGCCAGCAGCTTAGCCACAGGTAGCAATCAGCCCCAGCATTTT.

This clone was seen once. The J gene is TRBJ2-1, the V gene TRBV7-6; 11 bases match TRBD2. Germline V gene sequence: CDR1 SGHVS, CDR2 FNYEAQ. The CDR3 covers 16 residues. V lost 0 bases to trimming and J lost 7 bases; unmatched junction nucleotides: 5. The CDR3 sequence is CASSLAYTSGGNEQFF. The CDR3 region has the DNA TGTGCCAGCAGCTTAGCGTATACTAGCGGGGGAAATGAGCAGTTCTTC.

The chain employs TRBV13 and TRBJ2-2; no reliable D call. Trimming removed 5 bases from V and 0 bases from J, with 10 bases in between. Germline V gene sequence: CDR1 PRHDT, CDR2 FYEKMQ (reference sequence). This CDR3 has 15 residues. The CDR3 nucleotides read TGTGCCAGCAGCCCCCGCGGTTCGAACACCGGGGAGCTGTTTTTT. Amino acids: CASSPRGSNTGELFF.